Below, 27 T cell receptor beta chains from the same sample are listed, as sequenced in a study of blood T cell repertoires in COVID-19. The table came from immunoSEQ multiplex PCR; TCRdb's copy has only in-frame clones and leaves some out. The data show more than 300,000 clones, about 89% seen once. Sequenced sample: peripheral blood. All receptors come from a woman aged 25 to 39 with COVID-19, enrolled during active disease.

With respect to this clone: At one end, the junction sequence differs from germline, possibly due to a read error. This sequence joins TRBV7-9 and TRBJ2-7; D might be TRBD1 (5 bases). The CDR3 runs 14 residues. Germline values: CDR1 SEHNR, CDR2 FQNEAQ (reference sequence). The CDR3, as DNA: TGTGCCAGCAGCCAAGCCAGGGCAGGCGGCCCCCAGGACTTC. Its translation is CASSQARAGGPQDF.

The genes are TRBV4-1 and TRBJ2-7; 7 bases agree with TRBD2. The CDR3 extends over 14 amino acids. Germline V gene sequence: CDR1 MGHRA, CDR2 YSYEKL. V lost 6 bases and J lost 6; bases outside the gene matches: 11. CDR3 residues: CASSWREGSGEQYF. In DNA form, the CDR3 reads TGCGCCAGCAGTTGGAGGGAGGGCTCGGGCGAGCAGTACTTC.

The chain recombines TRBV6-4 with TRBJ1-5; D may be TRBD1 (6 bases). The CDR3 totals 15 residues. Trimming took 4 bases from V and 2 from J, leaving 12 bases between them. Germline V lookup: CDR1 MRHNA, CDR2 SNTAGT. Here the CDR3 reads CASSGGTRGNQPQHF. The CDR3 coding sequence is TGTGCCAGCAGTGGGGGGACAAGGGGCAATCAGCCCCAGCATTTT.

This chain uses TRBV30 with TRBJ1-6; 7 bases align to TRBD1. CDR1 GTSNPN and CDR2 SVGIG come from the germline V gene (reference sequence). Losses at the gene ends were 6 bases for V and 0 bases for J; bases not matched to a gene: 20. The CDR3 runs to 20 residues. The CDR3 region is CACPRGGQGVPSSYNSPLHF. The CDR3 DNA reads TGTGCCTGCCCGCGGGGGGGCCAGGGGGTCCCGAGCTCCTATAATTCACCCCTCCACTTT.

V and J are TRBV7-3 and TRBJ2-1; D is possibly TRBD2 (6 bases). Germline values: CDR1 SGHTA, CDR2 FQGTGA. The CDR3 runs 13 residues. Trimming took off 8 bases at V and 5 bases at J, with 13 bases between the two ends. The CDR3 DNA reads TGTGCCAGCGGGAGGCTCGGGGACAATGAGCAGTTCTTC. It encodes CASGRLGDNEQFF.

About this clone itself: The sample contains more than one DNA sequence encoding this CDR3. The rearrangement links TRBV6-5 to TRBJ2-7; TRBD2 is a possible D gene (6 bases). Germline V gene sequence: CDR1 MNHEY, CDR2 SVGAGI. The CDR3 has 11 amino acids. The germline V and J ends were trimmed by 6 bases and 3 bases, with 6 bases remaining between them. This chain's CDR3 is CASRRDYEQYF. The CDR3 DNA reads as TGTGCCAGCAGGCGGGACTACGAGCAGTACTTC.

The chain has TRBV5-1 and TRBJ2-5, with 8 bases lining up with TRBD1. The CDR3 covers 16 residues. J was trimmed by 3 bases and V by 3 bases; bases with no gene match: 10. Per the germline V gene, CDR1 is SGHRS and CDR2 is YFSETQ. The CDR3 loop reads CASSSVPRGRKETQYF. CDR3 coding DNA: TGCGCCAGCAGCTCTGTCCCCAGGGGGCGCAAAGAGACCCAGTACTTC.

To note about this clone: Compared with germline, one end of the junction differs, possibly owing to a read error. This chain uses TRBV19 with TRBJ1-2, with D possibly TRBD1 on 5 matching bases. CDR3 size: 13 residues. Germline V gene data show CDR1 as LNHDA and CDR2 as SQIVND (reference sequence). CDR3 protein: CASRAGTNYGYTF. For the CDR3, the DNA is TGTGCCAGTAGAGCCGGGACTAATTATGGCTACACCTTC.

The chain joins TRBV3-1 (or the pseudogene TRBV3-2) to TRBJ1-4; the D gene is possibly TRBD1 (6 bases). Trimming left V 4 bases short and J 5 bases short, with 14 bases between. The CDR3 is 15 residues long. Germline CDR1 reads LGHDT; CDR2 reads YNNKEL (reference sequence). CDR3 coding DNA: TGTGCCAGCAGCCTTTCCGGGACACTGAATGAAAAACTGTTTTTT. It is translated as CASSLSGTLNEKLFF.

CDR3 sequence: CASSLVGGSSEQYF. In DNA, the CDR3 is TGTGCCAGCAGCTTAGTCGGCGGGAGTTCCGAGCAGTACTTC. The chain employs TRBV13 and TRBJ2-7; 7 nucleotides match TRBD2. The CDR3 is 14 residues long. The V gene end was trimmed by 1 base and the J gene end by 6 bases; junction bases not matched to a gene: 6. Germline CDR1 PRHDT, CDR2 FYEKMQ (reference sequence). Supplemented by reference TRBV13 and TRBJ2-7, the full variable domain reads AAGVIQSPRHLIKEKRETATLKCYPIPRHDTVYWYQQGPGQDPQFLISFYEKMQSDKGSIPDRFSAQQFSDYHSELNMSSLELGDSALYFCASSLVGGSSEQYFGPGTRLTVT.

This clone has only one observation. The V and J genes are TRBV4-2 and TRBJ1-1; a possible D gene is TRBD1 (5 bases). Deletions cut 4 bases from V and 5 bases from J, with 20 bases between. The CDR3 extends over 16 amino acids. Looked up from germline, CDR1 is LGHNA and CDR2 is YNFKEQ. CDR3 bases: TGTGCCAGCAGCCTAAGTTGGAAGGGTGCAGGGACTGAAGCTTTCTTT. Translated, it gives CASSLSWKGAGTEAFF.

As for this clone: At the DNA level, this CDR3 is encoded by other sequences in the same sample as well. The chain recombines TRBV12-3 or TRBV12-4 with TRBJ1-2, with a tentative D call TRBD1 (5 bases). The CDR3 is made up of 13 amino acids. Trimming cost V 2 bases and J 4 bases, with 8 bases left between them. The CDR3 region is CASSLQGSYGYTF. The CDR3 DNA reads TGTGCCAGCAGTTTACAGGGATCCTATGGCTACACCTTC.

This chain uses TRBV6-5 with TRBJ1-2; possible D gene TRBD1, 5 bases. CDR1 MNHEY and CDR2 SVGAGI come from the germline V gene. Trimming cost V 4 bases and J 6 bases, with 15 bases left between them. The CDR3 consists of 14 residues. The CDR3 nucleotides read TGTGCCAGCAGTTCCGGACATCCCGGAAATGGCTACACCTTC. As protein: CASSSGHPGNGYTF.

This clone was detected a few times. The V and J genes are TRBV5-4 and TRBJ2-2; 13 bases are a match to TRBD2. Unmatched junction bases numbered 9, after V lost 3 bases and J lost 7 bases. This CDR3 is 17 amino acids long. Germline lookup yields CDR1 SGHNT and CDR2 YYREEE (reference sequence). DNA for the CDR3: TGTGCCAGCAGCTCAACTAGCGGGAGGGCGAGGAACGGGGAGCTGTTTTTT. Translation gives CASSSTSGRARNGELFF.

The V and J genes are TRBV3-1 (or the pseudogene TRBV3-2) and TRBJ2-2; D may be TRBD2 (6 bases). V gave up 4 bases and J gave up 1 base, with 16 bases separating them. This CDR3 contains 17 residues. CDR1 and CDR2 (germline): LGHDT, YNNKEL (reference sequence). This CDR3 reads CASSPLRDSLNTGELFF. The CDR3 region has the DNA TGTGCCAGCAGCCCCCTCCGGGACTCCTTGAACACCGGGGAGCTGTTTTTT.

The genes are TRBV9 and TRBJ2-1, with D possibly matching TRBD1 (6 bases). The CDR3 consists of 13 residues. Per germline, CDR1 SGDLS and CDR2 YYNGEE. V gave up 5 bases and J gave up 10 bases, with 16 bases separating them. CDR3: CASSADAQGEQFF. DNA of the CDR3: TGTGCCAGCAGTGCGGATGCACAGGGAGAGCAGTTCTTC.

V is TRBV11-2 and J is TRBJ2-3; TRBD2 aligns across 8 bases. Trimming at V came to 4 bases and at J to 4 bases, leaving 1 base not matched to a gene. Germline CDR1 is SGHAT and CDR2 is FQNNGV. The CDR3 extends over 13 amino acids. CDR3 coding DNA: TGTGCCAGCAGCTCGGGGGGGCCAGATACGCAGTATTTT. It translates to CASSSGGPDTQYF. Using reference TRBV11-2 and TRBJ2-3 for the parts outside the CDR3, the full variable domain is EAGVAQSPRYKIIEKRQSVAFWCNPISGHATLYWYQQILGQGPKLLIQFQNNGVVDDSQLPKDRFSAERLKGVDSTLKIQPAKLEDSAVYLCASSSGGPDTQYFGPGTRLTVL.

The chain links TRBV2 to TRBJ2-5; 15 bases agree with TRBD2. Losses at the gene ends were 6 bases for V and 4 bases for J; bases not matched to a gene: 3. The CDR3 length is 15 residues. The germline V gene encodes CDR1 SNHLY and CDR2 FYNNEI. DNA of the CDR3: TGTGCCAGCAGCGGACTAGCGGGAGGGTTAGAGACCCAGTACTTC. Protein product: CASSGLAGGLETQYF.

The V gene is TRBV6-5, the J gene TRBJ1-1; D might be TRBD1 (6 bases). V was shortened by 3 bases and J by 1 base, with 15 bases between the two germline ends. The CDR3 loop spans 16 amino acids. Germline V gene lookup returns CDR1 MNHEY and CDR2 SVGAGI. CDR3 nucleotide sequence: TGTGCCAGCAGTTATAGGACAGTCGGTCCGAACACTGAAGCTTTCTTT. Its protein is CASSYRTVGPNTEAFF.

The chain carries TRBV5-1 and TRBJ2-7; D gene ambiguous. Trimming cost V 0 bases and J 1 base, with 8 bases left between them. The CDR3 sequence is 14 residues long. Germline CDR1 reads SGHRS; CDR2 reads YFSETQ. CDR3 in amino acids: CASSLEQLSYEQYF. Here the CDR3 DNA reads TGCGCCAGCAGCTTGGAACAGTTGTCCTACGAGCAGTACTTC. The whole variable domain, remainder taken from reference TRBV5-1 and TRBJ2-7, is KAGVTQTPRYLIKTRGQQVTLSCSPISGHRSVSWYQQTPGQGLQFLFEYFSETQRNKGNFPGRFSGRQFSNSRSEMNVSTLELGDSALYLCASSLEQLSYEQYFGPGTRLTVT.

This chain connects TRBV7-9 to TRBJ2-3; 10 bases agree with TRBD2. The CDR3 length is 16 residues. V lost 6 bases to trimming and J lost 4 bases; unmatched junction nucleotides: 10. Germline-derived CDR1 and CDR2 are SEHNR and FQNEAQ (reference sequence). CDR3 residues: CASRILAGGSADTQYF. The CDR3 DNA reads as TGTGCCAGCAGGATCTTAGCGGGAGGAAGTGCAGATACGCAGTATTTT.

This chain uses TRBV20-1 with TRBJ1-2; D call uncertain. From germline, CDR1 is DFQATT and CDR2 SNEGSKA (reference sequence). Between the trimmed V and J ends, which lost 4 bases and 4 bases, there was a span of 4 bases. The CDR3 extends over 10 amino acids. CDR3 sequence reads: CSATSYGYTF. CDR3 coding DNA: TGCAGTGCTACCAGCTATGGCTACACCTTC.

The rearrangement joins TRBV28 to TRBJ2-7, with 10 bases fitting TRBD1. With V trimmed by 6 bases and J by 5 bases, 4 bases remained unmatched. The CDR3 has 13 amino acids. Germline V lookup: CDR1 MDHEN, CDR2 SYDVKM. This CDR3 is CASRGQGFHEQYF. The CDR3 bases are TGTGCCAGCAGGGGACAGGGGTTCCACGAGCAGTACTTC.

V is TRBV28 and J is TRBJ2-7; a possible D gene is TRBD2 (5 bases). The germline V gene has CDR1 MDHEN and CDR2 SYDVKM. V dropped 6 bases and J dropped 2 bases, with 11 bases sitting between them. The CDR3 has 13 residues. Here the CDR3 reads CASSQRRTYEQYF. The CDR3 coding sequence is TGTGCCAGCAGCCAGCGGCGGACCTACGAGCAGTACTTC. Full variable domain (rest looked up from reference TRBV28 and TRBJ2-7): DVKVTQSSRYLVKRTGEKVFLECVQDMDHENMFWYRQDPGLGLRLIYFSYDVKMKEKGDIPEGYSVSREKKERFSLILESASTNQTSMYLCASSQRRTYEQYFGPGTRLTVT.

This chain connects TRBV6-2 or TRBV6-3 to TRBJ2-5; the match to TRBD2 covers 11 bases. The germline CDR1 and CDR2 sequences are MNHEY and SVGEGT. Trimming took 2 bases from V and 5 from J; bases not matched to a gene: 7. The CDR3 extends over 16 amino acids. CDR3 nucleotide sequence: TGTGCCAGCAGTTACGCACTAGCGGGAGTCTACGAGACCCAGTACTTC. Amino acids: CASSYALAGVYETQYF.

This chain uses TRBV7-2 with TRBJ2-7; 8 nucleotides line up with TRBD1. Per germline, CDR1 SGHTA and CDR2 FQGNSA. The V gene end was trimmed by 5 bases and the J gene end by 2 bases; junction bases not matched to a gene: 11. The CDR3 runs to 16 residues. The CDR3 region is CASSHIPGQVPYEQYF. The DNA of the CDR3 is TGTGCCAGCAGCCACATTCCGGGACAGGTCCCCTACGAGCAGTACTTC.

V gene TRBV5-1 combines with J gene TRBJ1-6; TRBD1 agrees at 7 bases. J was trimmed by 10 bases and V by 4 bases; bases with no gene match: 8. Germline CDR1 reads SGHRS; CDR2 reads YFSETQ. CDR3 length equals 14 residues. CDR3 in amino acids: CASSAQGYTSPLHF. The CDR3 DNA is TGCGCCAGCAGCGCACAGGGGTATACCTCACCCCTCCACTTT.